One sample yielded the 20 T cell receptor beta chains listed below, sequenced in a study of cytomegalovirus exposure and HLA in healthy donors. This PCR relied on a set of 60 Vbeta primers and 13 Jbeta primers. Only in-frame clones appear in the TCRdb table, and some are missing; sequencing was by immunoSEQ multiplex PCR. In the table there are 140,000 or so clones, roughly 79% of which are singletons. Sequenced sample: PBMCs. These receptors were taken from a woman aged 60-70 years in good health and CMV-seropositive.

The chain carries TRBV11-3 and TRBJ1-1; D unclear. CDR1 SGHNT and CDR2 YENEEA come from the germline V gene. The CDR3 spans 15 residues. Trimming shortened V by 1 base and J by 1 base, and 10 bases separated the two germline ends. The CDR3: CASSLATGENTEAFF. CDR3 sequence (DNA): TGTGCCAGCAGCTTAGCCACGGGAGAGAACACTGAAGCTTTCTTT.

J is TRBJ2-4 and V is TRBV27; D may be TRBD1 (6 bases). V dropped 10 bases and J dropped 3 bases, with 19 bases sitting between them. Per the germline V gene, CDR1 is MNHEY and CDR2 is SMNVEV (reference sequence). This CDR3 contains 15 residues. This CDR3 is CATSVDSMGKNIQYF. The CDR3, as DNA: TGTGCCACTTCTGTGGACAGCATGGGCAAAAACATTCAGTACTTC.

This clone has just one count. The chain couples TRBV7-6 to TRBJ2-1; 10 bases line up with TRBD2. J was trimmed by 7 bases and V by 3 bases; bases with no gene match: 3. Germline V gives CDR1 SGHVS, CDR2 FNYEAQ. The CDR3 contains 14 residues. CDR3 region: CASSFSSGSNEQFF. DNA for the CDR3: TGTGCCAGCAGCTTTTCTAGCGGGAGTAATGAGCAGTTCTTC.

The chain combines TRBV28 with TRBJ1-3; possibly TRBD1 for D (5 bases). CDR3 length: 14 residues. V shed 6 bases and J shed 6 bases, with 15 bases lying between them. In germline, CDR1 is MDHEN, CDR2 SYDVKM. The DNA of the CDR3 is TGTGCCAGCAGGACAGATCTCTCTTTAAACACCATATATTTT. As protein: CASRTDLSLNTIYF.

The chain joins TRBV7-9 to TRBJ2-5; TRBD1 matches at 9 bases. The CDR3 is 13 amino acids. The V gene's germline CDR1 is SEHNR and CDR2 FQNEAQ (reference sequence). After removal of 5 bases from V and 6 bases from J, the junction contained 4 bases not matched to a gene. CDR3 sequence reads: CASSPGTGKTQYF. The DNA for the CDR3 is TGTGCCAGCAGCCCGGGGACAGGGAAGACCCAGTACTTC.

This clone was detected only a few times. The rearrangement links TRBV9 to TRBJ1-3; D perhaps matches TRBD1 (5 bases). The V end lost 1 base, the J end lost 0 bases, and 8 bases lay between the germline ends. The CDR3 runs to 15 residues. Germline V gene lookup returns CDR1 SGDLS and CDR2 YYNGEE. CDR3 coding DNA: TGTGCCAGCAGCGTAAGTACAGGCTCTGGAAACACCATATATTTT. As protein: CASSVSTGSGNTIYF.

This sequence joins TRBV7-9 and TRBJ2-2; tentative D call: TRBD2 (6 bases). Germline-derived CDR1 and CDR2 are SEHNR and FQNEAQ (reference sequence). V was clipped by 3 bases and J by 7 bases, with 9 bases between them. The CDR3 extends over 13 amino acids. The CDR3 DNA is TGTGCCAGCAGCTTGGGGACTGGCGGGGAGCTGTTTTTT. Translating it yields CASSLGTGGELFF.

The chain couples TRBV30 to TRBJ1-5; possible D gene TRBD1, 6 bases. Trimming stripped 3 bases from V and 3 bases from J, with 12 bases between. The germline gives CDR1 GTSNPN, CDR2 SVGIG (reference sequence). CDR3 size: 14 residues. This CDR3 is CAWRRRQDNQPQHF. The DNA of the CDR3 is TGTGCCTGGAGGCGCCGACAGGACAATCAGCCCCAGCATTTT.

The rearrangement joins TRBV29-1 to TRBJ2-7; D call uncertain. This CDR3 comprises 14 residues. From germline, CDR1 is SQVTM and CDR2 ANQGSEA. The ends were cut back, 0 bases at V and 3 bases at J, with 12 bases in the middle. CDR3 loop: CSVEESASGYEQYF. In nucleotides, the CDR3 is TGCAGCGTTGAAGAGTCAGCCTCAGGCTACGAGCAGTACTTC.

V gene TRBV27 combines with J gene TRBJ2-1; 11 positions match TRBD2. Germline trimming cut 4 bases from V and 6 bases from J; bases unmatched to any gene: 8. The V gene's germline CDR1 is MNHEY and CDR2 SMNVEV (reference sequence). The CDR3 spans 16 residues. The CDR3 DNA reads as TGTGCCAGCAGTTCCAGCCTAGCGGGAGGAGTCAATGAGCAGTTCTTC. It encodes CASSSSLAGGVNEQFF.

V usage is TRBV5-1 and J usage is TRBJ2-5; TRBD1 is a possible D gene (6 bases). The length of the CDR3 is 14 residues. Per germline, CDR1 SGHRS and CDR2 YFSETQ. V gave up 4 bases and J gave up 0 bases, with 10 bases separating them. The CDR3 nucleotides read TGCGCCAGCAGCGAGCGGACAGACCAAGAGACCCAGTACTTC. It translates to CASSERTDQETQYF.

The CDR3 loop is CASSKGQTGNTGELFF. CDR3 coding DNA: TGTGCCAGTAGTAAGGGACAGACAGGAAACACCGGGGAGCTGTTTTTT. V and J are TRBV19 and TRBJ2-2, with 7 bases fitting TRBD1. The V gene's germline CDR1 is LNHDA and CDR2 SQIVND (reference sequence). This CDR3 region has 16 residues. Trimming took 4 bases from V and 2 from J; bases not matched to a gene: 7.

The chain has TRBV15 and TRBJ2-7; 12 positions agree with TRBD2. The V gene end was trimmed by 1 base and the J gene end by 4 bases; junction bases not matched to a gene: 5. The germline gives CDR1 LNHNV, CDR2 YYDKDF (reference sequence). The CDR3 totals 16 residues. The CDR3 coding sequence is TGTGCCACCAGCAGAGGGGGACTAGCGGGTAGTTACGAGCAGTACTTC. Translating gives CATSRGGLAGSYEQYF.

The rearrangement uses TRBV19 and TRBJ2-2; 7 nucleotides line up with TRBD2. The trim removed 7 bases at V and 4 bases at J, leaving 9 bases unmatched. This CDR3 spans 15 amino acids. Germline V gene lookup returns CDR1 LNHDA and CDR2 SQIVND (reference sequence). DNA for the CDR3: TGTGCCAGTAAGAGGGGAAGCGGGGTCACCGGGGAGCTGTTTTTT. Translation gives CASKRGSGVTGELFF.

The chain employs TRBV7-6 and TRBJ2-2, with D possibly being TRBD2 (6 bases). This CDR3 comprises 14 residues. From germline, CDR1 is SGHVS and CDR2 FNYEAQ. Trimming removed 3 bases at V and 6 bases at J, with 11 bases between. CDR3 in DNA: TGTGCCAGCAGCTTGACGGAGGGATCCGGGGAGCTGTTTTTT. Its translation is CASSLTEGSGELFF.

The chain employs TRBV2 and TRBJ1-2, with a tentative D call TRBD1 (5 bases). There are 15 residues in the CDR3. Germline lookup yields CDR1 SNHLY and CDR2 FYNNEI. V lost 3 bases and J lost 8, with 19 bases in between. CDR3 sequence: CASSDSEGSSGGYTF. In DNA form, the CDR3 reads TGTGCCAGCAGTGACTCGGAGGGGAGCTCGGGAGGCTACACCTTC.

The chain carries TRBV4-1 and TRBJ2-5; the match to TRBD2 covers 7 bases. The ends lost 3 bases at V and 5 bases at J; junction bases unmatched: 12. CDR1 is MGHRA and CDR2 is YSYEKL in the germline V gene. This CDR3 contains 16 residues. CDR3 nucleotides: TGCGCCAGCAGCCAGATACCCGGTAGCGGGTCTGAGACCCAGTACTTC. This sequence encodes CASSQIPGSGSETQYF.

The rearrangement uses TRBV7-9 and TRBJ2-3; no clear D gene. Germline CDR1 is SEHNR and CDR2 is FQNEAQ (reference sequence). CDR3 length: 13 residues. Trimming removed 4 bases at V and 0 bases at J, with 5 bases between. The CDR3 DNA sequence: TGTGCCAGCAGCTCTACTAGCACAGATACGCAGTATTTT. Translating it yields CASSSTSTDTQYF.

The genes are TRBV10-3 and TRBJ2-2; 7 bases map to TRBD1. The CDR3 spans 15 residues. Germline V CDR1 and CDR2: ENHRY, SYGVKD. J lost 4 bases, V lost 6 bases, and 8 bases had no gene match. Here the CDR3 reads CAIRYTGAPTGELFF. For the CDR3, the DNA is TGTGCCATCAGGTACACAGGGGCCCCCACCGGGGAGCTGTTTTTT.

On this clone itself: This sample includes further DNA sequences coding for the same CDR3. This rearrangement joins TRBV7-9 to TRBJ1-1; TRBD1 might be the D (6 bases). The length of the CDR3 is 16 residues. The V and J ends lost 1 base and 10 bases respectively, with 22 bases between them. Germline V lookup: CDR1 SEHNR, CDR2 FQNEAQ (reference sequence). CDR3 sequence: CASSLGGLGHYWGAFF. CDR3 nucleotide sequence: TGTGCCAGCAGCTTAGGGGGGCTCGGGCACTACTGGGGAGCTTTCTTT.